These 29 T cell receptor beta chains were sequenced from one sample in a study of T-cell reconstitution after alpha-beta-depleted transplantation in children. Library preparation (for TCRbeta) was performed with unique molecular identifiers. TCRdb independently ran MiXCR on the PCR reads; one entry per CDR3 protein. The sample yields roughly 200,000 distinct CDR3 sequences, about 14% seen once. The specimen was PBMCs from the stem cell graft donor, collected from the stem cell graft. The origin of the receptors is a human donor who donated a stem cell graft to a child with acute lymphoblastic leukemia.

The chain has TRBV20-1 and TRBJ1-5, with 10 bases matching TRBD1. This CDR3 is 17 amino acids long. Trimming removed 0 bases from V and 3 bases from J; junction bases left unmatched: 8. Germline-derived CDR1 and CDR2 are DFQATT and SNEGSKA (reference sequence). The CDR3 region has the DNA TGCAGTGCTAGAGACTCTAGGACAGGGGGAATCAATCAGCCCCAGCATTTT. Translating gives CSARDSRTGGINQPQHF.

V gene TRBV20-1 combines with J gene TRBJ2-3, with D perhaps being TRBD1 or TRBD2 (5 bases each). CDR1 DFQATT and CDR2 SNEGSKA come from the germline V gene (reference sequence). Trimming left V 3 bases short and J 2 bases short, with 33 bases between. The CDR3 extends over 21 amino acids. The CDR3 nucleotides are TGCAGTGCTAGGCCGGTGAGGCTAGTGGGACCGTATCGCTTATCCACAGATACGCAGTATTTT. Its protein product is CSARPVRLVGPYRLSTDTQYF.

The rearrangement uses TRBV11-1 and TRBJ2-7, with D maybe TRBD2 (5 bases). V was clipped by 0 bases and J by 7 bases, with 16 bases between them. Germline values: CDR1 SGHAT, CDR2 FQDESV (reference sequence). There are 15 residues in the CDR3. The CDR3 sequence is CASSLAAGRRREQYF. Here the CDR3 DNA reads TGTGCCAGCAGCTTAGCGGCGGGCCGTCGAAGGGAGCAGTACTTC. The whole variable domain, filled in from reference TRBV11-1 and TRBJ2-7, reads EAEVAQSPRYKITEKSQAVAFWCDPISGHATLYWYRQILGQGPELLVQFQDESVVDDSQLPKDRFSAERLKGVDSTLKIQPAELGDSAMYLCASSLAAGRRREQYFGPGTRLTVT.

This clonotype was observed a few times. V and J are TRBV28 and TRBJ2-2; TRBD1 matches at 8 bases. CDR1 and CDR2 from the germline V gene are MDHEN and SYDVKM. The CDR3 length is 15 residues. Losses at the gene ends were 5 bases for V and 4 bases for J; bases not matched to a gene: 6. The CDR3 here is CASSRPGGGTGELFF. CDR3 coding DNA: TGTGCCAGCAGTCGACCAGGGGGCGGCACCGGGGAGCTGTTTTTT. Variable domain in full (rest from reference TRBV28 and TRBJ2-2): DVKVTQSSRYLVKRTGEKVFLECVQDMDHENMFWYRQDPGLGLRLIYFSYDVKMKEKGDIPEGYSVSREKKERFSLILESASTNQTSMYLCASSRPGGGTGELFFGEGSRLTVL.

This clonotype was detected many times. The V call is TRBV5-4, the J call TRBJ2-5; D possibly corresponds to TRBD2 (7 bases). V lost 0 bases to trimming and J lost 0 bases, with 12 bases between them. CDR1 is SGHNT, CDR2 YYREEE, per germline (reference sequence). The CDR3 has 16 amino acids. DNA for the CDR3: TGTGCCAGCAGCTTGGAGGGGGGGAGGAACCAAGAGACCCAGTACTTC. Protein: CASSLEGGRNQETQYF.

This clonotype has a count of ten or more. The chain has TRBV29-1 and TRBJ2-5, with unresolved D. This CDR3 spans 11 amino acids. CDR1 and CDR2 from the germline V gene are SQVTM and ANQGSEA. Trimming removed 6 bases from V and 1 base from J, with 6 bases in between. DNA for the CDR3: TGCAGCGTAGGGTTCCAAGAGACCCAGTACTTC. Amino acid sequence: CSVGFQETQYF. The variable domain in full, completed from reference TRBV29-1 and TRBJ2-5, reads SAVISQKPSRDICQRGTSLTIQCQVDSQVTMMFWYRQQPGQSLTLIATANQGSEATYESGFVIDKFPISRPNLTFSTLTVSNMSPEDSSIYLCSVGFQETQYFGPGTRLLVL.

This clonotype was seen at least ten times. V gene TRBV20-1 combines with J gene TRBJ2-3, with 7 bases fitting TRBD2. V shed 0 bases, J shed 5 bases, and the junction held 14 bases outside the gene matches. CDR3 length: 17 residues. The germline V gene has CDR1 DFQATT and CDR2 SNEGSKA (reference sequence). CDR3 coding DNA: TGCAGTGCTAGAGACGACCTAAGCGGGAAAGGCGGAGATACGCAGTATTTT. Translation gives CSARDDLSGKGGDTQYF.

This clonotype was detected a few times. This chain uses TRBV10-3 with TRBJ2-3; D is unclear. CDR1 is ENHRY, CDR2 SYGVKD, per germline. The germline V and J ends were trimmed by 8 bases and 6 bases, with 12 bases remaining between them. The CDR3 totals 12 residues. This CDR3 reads CAISPSGDTQYF. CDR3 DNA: TGTGCCATCTCCCCTTCCGGGGATACGCAGTATTTT.

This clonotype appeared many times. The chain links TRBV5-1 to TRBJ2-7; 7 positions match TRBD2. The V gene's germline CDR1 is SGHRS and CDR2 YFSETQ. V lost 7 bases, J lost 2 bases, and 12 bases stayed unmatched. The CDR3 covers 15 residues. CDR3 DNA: TGCGCCAGCGGCCGGTTCGCGGGAGCTACCTACGAGCAGTACTTC. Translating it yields CASGRFAGATYEQYF.

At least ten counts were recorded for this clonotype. Here the CDR3 reads CASSLQGWGSPLHF. The CDR3 DNA reads TGTGCCAGCAGCTTACAGGGGTGGGGTTCACCCCTCCACTTT. This chain uses TRBV7-6 with TRBJ1-6; a possible D gene is TRBD1 (6 bases). This CDR3 has 14 residues. CDR1 is SGHVS, CDR2 FNYEAQ, per germline. V was cut by 2 bases and J by 9 bases, with 11 bases left in between.

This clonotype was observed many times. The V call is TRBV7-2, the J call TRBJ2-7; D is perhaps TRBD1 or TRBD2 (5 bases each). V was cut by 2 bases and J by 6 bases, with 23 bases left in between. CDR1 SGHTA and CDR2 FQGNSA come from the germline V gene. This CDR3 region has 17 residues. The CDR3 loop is CASSLLPRGRWVREQYF. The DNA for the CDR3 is TGTGCCAGCAGCTTATTGCCCCGGGGCCGCTGGGTACGCGAGCAGTACTTC.

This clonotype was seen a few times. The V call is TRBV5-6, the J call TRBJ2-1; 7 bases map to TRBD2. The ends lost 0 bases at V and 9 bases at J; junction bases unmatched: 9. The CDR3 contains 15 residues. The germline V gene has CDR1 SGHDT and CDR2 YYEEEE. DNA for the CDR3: TGTGCCAGCAGCTTGGGAGGGAGGGCCTTGAGTGAGCAGTTCTTC. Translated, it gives CASSLGGRALSEQFF.

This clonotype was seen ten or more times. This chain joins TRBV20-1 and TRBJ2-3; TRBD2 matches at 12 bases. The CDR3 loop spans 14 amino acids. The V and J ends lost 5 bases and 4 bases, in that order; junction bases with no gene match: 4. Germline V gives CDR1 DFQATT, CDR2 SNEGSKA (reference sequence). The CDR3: CSASLAGGPDTQYF. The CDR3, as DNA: TGCAGTGCTTCACTAGCGGGAGGACCAGATACGCAGTATTTT.

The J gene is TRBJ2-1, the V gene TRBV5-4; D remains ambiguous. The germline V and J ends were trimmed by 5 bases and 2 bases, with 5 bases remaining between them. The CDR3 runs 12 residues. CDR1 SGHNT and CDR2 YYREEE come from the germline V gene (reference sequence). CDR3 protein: CASSITYNEQFF. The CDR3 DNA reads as TGTGCCAGCAGTATCACCTACAATGAGCAGTTCTTC.

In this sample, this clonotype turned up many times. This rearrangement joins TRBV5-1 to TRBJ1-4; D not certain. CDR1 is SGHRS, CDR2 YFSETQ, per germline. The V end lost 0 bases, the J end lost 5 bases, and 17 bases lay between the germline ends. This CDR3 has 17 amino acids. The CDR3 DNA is TGCGCCAGCAGCTTGGGCCTCACCACGGGTCCCAATGAAAAACTGTTTTTT. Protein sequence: CASSLGLTTGPNEKLFF. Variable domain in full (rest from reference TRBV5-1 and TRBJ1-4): KAGVTQTPRYLIKTRGQQVTLSCSPISGHRSVSWYQQTPGQGLQFLFEYFSETQRNKGNFPGRFSGRQFSNSRSEMNVSTLELGDSALYLCASSLGLTTGPNEKLFFGSGTQLSVL.

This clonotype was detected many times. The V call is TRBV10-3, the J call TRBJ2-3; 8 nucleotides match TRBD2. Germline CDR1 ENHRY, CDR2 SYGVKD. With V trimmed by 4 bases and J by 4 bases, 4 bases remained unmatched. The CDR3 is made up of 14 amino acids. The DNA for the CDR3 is TGTGCCATCAGTGTTGGGACTAGTGCAGATACGCAGTATTTT. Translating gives CAISVGTSADTQYF.

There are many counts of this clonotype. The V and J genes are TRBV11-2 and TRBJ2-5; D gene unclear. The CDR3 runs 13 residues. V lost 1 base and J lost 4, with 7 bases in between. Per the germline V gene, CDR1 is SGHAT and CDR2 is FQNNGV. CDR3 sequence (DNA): TGTGCCAGCAGCTTAGTGGGTCGAGAGACCCAGTACTTC. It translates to CASSLVGRETQYF.

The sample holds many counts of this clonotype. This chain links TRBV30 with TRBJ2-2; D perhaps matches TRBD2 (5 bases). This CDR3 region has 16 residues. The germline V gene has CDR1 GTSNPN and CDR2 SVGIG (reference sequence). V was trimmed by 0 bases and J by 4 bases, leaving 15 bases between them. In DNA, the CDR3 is TGTGCCTGGAGTGTATTTTTGGACTTACTCACCGGGGAGCTGTTTTTT. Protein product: CAWSVFLDLLTGELFF.

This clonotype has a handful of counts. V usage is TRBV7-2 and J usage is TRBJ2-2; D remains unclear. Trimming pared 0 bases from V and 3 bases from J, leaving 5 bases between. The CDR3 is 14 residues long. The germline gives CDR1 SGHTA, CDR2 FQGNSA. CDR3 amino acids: CASSLAGYTGELFF. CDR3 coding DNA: TGTGCCAGCAGCTTAGCTGGGTACACCGGGGAGCTGTTTTTT.

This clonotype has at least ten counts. The DNA for the CDR3 is TGTGCCAGCCTCGGGTACCAAGAGACCCAGTACTTC. It yields the protein CASLGYQETQYF. The gene calls are TRBV3-1 and TRBJ2-5; D not resolved. Germline-derived CDR1 and CDR2 are LGHDT and YNNKEL (reference sequence). Trimming left V 8 bases short and J 0 bases short, with 7 bases between. The CDR3 runs to 12 residues.

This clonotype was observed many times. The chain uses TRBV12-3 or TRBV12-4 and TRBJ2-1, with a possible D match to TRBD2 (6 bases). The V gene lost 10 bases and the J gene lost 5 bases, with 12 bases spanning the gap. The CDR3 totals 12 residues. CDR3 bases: TGTGCCACTGCGACGGGGGACAATGAGCAGTTCTTC. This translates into CATATGDNEQFF.

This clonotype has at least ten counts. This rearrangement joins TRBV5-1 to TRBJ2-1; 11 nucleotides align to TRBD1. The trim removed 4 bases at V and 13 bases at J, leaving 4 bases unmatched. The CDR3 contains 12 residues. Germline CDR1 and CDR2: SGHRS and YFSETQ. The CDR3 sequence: CASSAGQGEQFF. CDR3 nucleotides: TGCGCCAGCAGCGCGGGACAGGGGGAACAGTTCTTC. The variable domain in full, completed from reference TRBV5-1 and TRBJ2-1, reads KAGVTQTPRYLIKTRGQQVTLSCSPISGHRSVSWYQQTPGQGLQFLFEYFSETQRNKGNFPGRFSGRQFSNSRSEMNVSTLELGDSALYLCASSAGQGEQFFGPGTRLTVL.

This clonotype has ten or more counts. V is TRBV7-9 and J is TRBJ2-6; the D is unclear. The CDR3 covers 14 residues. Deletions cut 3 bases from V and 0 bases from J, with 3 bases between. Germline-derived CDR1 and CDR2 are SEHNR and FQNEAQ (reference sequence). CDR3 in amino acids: CASSFLSGANVLTF. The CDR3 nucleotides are TGTGCCAGCAGCTTTCTCTCTGGGGCCAACGTCCTGACTTTC. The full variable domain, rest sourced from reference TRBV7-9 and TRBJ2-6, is DTGVSQNPRHKITKRGQNVTFRCDPISEHNRLYWYRQTLGQGPEFLTYFQNEAQLEKSRLLSDRFSAERPKGSFSTLEIQRTEQGDSAMYLCASSFLSGANVLTFGAGSRLTVL.

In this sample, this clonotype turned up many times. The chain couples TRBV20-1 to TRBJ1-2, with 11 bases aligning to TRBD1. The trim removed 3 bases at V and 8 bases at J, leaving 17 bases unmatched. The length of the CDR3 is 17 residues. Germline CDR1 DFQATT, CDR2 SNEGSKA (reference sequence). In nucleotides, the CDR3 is TGCAGTGCTAGGAAGGACAGGGGGCCCGTTAGTCCCCGGGGCTACACCTTC. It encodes CSARKDRGPVSPRGYTF.

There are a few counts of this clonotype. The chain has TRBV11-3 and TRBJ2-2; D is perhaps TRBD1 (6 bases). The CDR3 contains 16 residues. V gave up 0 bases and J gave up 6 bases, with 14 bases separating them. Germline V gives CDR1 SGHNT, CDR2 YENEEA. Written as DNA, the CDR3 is TGTGCCAGCAGCTTAGATTCAAACAGGGACCCCGGGGAGCTGTTTTTT. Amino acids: CASSLDSNRDPGELFF. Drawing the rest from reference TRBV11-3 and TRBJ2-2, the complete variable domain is EAGVVQSPRYKIIEKKQPVAFWCNPISGHNTLYWYLQNLGQGPELLIRYENEEAVDDSQLPKDRFSAERLKGVDSTLKIQPAELGDSAVYLCASSLDSNRDPGELFFGEGSRLTVL.

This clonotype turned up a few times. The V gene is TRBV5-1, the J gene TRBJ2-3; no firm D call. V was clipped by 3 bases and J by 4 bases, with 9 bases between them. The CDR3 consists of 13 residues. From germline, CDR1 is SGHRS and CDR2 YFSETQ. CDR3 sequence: CASSSSRSDTQYF. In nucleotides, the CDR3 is TGCGCCAGCAGCTCGTCTAGATCAGATACGCAGTATTTT.

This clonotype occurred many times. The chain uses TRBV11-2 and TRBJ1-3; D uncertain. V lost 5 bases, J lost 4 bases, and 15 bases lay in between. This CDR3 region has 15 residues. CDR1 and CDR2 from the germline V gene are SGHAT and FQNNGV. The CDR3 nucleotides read TGTGCCAGCAGCATACTCGGCCTGGGAGGAAACACCATATATTTT. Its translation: CASSILGLGGNTIYF.

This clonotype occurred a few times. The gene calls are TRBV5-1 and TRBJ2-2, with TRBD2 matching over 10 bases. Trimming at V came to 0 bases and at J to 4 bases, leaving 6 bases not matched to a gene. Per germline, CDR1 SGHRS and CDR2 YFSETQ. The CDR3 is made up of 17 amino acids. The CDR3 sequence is CASSLESGRAGTGELFF. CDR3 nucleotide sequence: TGCGCCAGCAGCTTGGAGAGCGGGAGGGCCGGCACCGGGGAGCTGTTTTTT.

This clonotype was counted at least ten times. The CDR3 nucleotides read TGTGCCAGCAGCTTAGGGGTGGCTAGCGGACCCTACAATGAGCAGTTCTTC. Translated: CASSLGVASGPYNEQFF. The chain has TRBV7-8 and TRBJ2-1; 7 positions match TRBD2. Germline trimming cut 1 base from V and 2 bases from J; bases unmatched to any gene: 8. Germline V gives CDR1 SGHVS, CDR2 FQNEAQ. The CDR3 contains 17 residues.